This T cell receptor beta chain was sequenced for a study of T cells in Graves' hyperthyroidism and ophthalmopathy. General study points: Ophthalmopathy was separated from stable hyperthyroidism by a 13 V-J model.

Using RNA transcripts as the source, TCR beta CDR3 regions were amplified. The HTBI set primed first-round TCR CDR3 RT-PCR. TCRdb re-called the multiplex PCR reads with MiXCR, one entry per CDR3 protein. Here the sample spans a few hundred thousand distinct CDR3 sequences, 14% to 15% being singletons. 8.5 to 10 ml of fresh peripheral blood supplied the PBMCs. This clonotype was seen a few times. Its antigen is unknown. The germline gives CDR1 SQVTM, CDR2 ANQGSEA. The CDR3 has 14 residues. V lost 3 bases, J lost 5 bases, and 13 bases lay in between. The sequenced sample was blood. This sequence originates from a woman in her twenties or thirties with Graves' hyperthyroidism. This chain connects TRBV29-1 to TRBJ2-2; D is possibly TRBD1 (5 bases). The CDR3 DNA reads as TGCAGCGTTGATTCGCACCCAGGGACCGGGGAGCTGTTTTTT. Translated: CSVDSHPGTGELFF.